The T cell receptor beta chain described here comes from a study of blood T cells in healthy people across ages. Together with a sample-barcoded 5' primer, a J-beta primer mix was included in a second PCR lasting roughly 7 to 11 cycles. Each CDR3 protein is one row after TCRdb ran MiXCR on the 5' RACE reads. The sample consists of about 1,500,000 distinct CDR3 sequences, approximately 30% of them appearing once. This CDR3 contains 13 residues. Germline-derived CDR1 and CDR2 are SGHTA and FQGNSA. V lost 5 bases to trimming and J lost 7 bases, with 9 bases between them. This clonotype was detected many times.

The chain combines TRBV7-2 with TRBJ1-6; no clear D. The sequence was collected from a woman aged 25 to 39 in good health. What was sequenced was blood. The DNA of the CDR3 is TGTGCCAGCAGCCCAGGTGTGAATTCACCCCTCCACTTT. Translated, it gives CASSPGVNSPLHF.